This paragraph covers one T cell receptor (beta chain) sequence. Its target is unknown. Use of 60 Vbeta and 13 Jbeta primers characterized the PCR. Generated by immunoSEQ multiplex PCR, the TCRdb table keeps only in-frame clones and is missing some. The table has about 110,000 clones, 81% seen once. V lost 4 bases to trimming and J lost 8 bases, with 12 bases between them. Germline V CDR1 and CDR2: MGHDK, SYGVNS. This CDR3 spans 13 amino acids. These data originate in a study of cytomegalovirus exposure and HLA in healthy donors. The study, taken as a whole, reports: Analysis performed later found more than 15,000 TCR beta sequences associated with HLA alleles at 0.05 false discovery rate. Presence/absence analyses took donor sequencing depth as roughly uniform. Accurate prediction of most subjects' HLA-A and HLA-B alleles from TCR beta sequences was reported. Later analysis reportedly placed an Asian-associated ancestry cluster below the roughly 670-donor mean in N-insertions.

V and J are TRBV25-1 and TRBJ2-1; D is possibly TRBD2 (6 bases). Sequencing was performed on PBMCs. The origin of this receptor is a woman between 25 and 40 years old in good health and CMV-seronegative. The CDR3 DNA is TGTGCCAGCAGTGTGGCGGGAAAAGATGAGCAGTTCTTC. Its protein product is CASSVAGKDEQFF.